This is a list of T cell receptor beta chains from one sample in a study of blood T cell repertoires in COVID-19. Method: immunoSEQ multiplex PCR; TCRdb's copy keeps in-frame clones and lacks some. This sample carries fewer than 400,000 clones, more than 70% of them seen once, and the ten largest clones take 2.5% to 3%. Sequencing was performed on peripheral blood. The origin of the receptors is a man between 25 and 39 years old with active or convalescent COVID-19. The CDR3 runs from the conserved cysteine through the conserved F or W. The D gene is left open where the match is weak. Clone sizes are given selectively: once, few, many, or a class where the clone is expanded.

j_gene: TRBJ2-3; v_gene: TRBV5-6; abundance: NA; d_gene: NA; CDR3nt: TGTGCCAGCAGCTTGGCCGGAGATACGCAGTATTTT; CDR3aa: CASSLAGDTQYF
j_gene: TRBJ2-3; v_gene: TRBV2; abundance: NA; d_gene: TRBD1; CDR3nt: TGTGCCGCCGACAGGGACGAGGCAGATACGCAGTATTTT; CDR3aa: CAADRDEADTQYF
j_gene: TRBJ1-5; v_gene: TRBV28; abundance: NA; d_gene: TRBD1; CDR3nt: TGTGCCAGCAGTTTGGGCAGGGGGTTTAGCAATCAGCCCCAGCATTTT; CDR3aa: CASSLGRGFSNQPQHF
j_gene: TRBJ1-2; v_gene: TRBV24-1; abundance: NA; d_gene: TRBD1; CDR3nt: TGTGCCACCAGTGATTTTAGGAACAGGGGGCTTATTAACTATGGCTACACCTTC; CDR3aa: CATSDFRNRGLINYGYTF
j_gene: TRBJ1-5; v_gene: TRBV28; abundance: NA; d_gene: NA; CDR3nt: TGTGCCAGCAGTTTGACAGGCCCGAATCAGCCCCAGCATTTT; CDR3aa: CASSLTGPNQPQHF
j_gene: TRBJ1-1; v_gene: TRBV14; abundance: NA; d_gene: TRBD1; CDR3nt: TGTGCCAGCAGCCGGTACAGGGGGACTGAAGCTTTCTTT; CDR3aa: CASSRYRGTEAFF
j_gene: TRBJ1-5; v_gene: TRBV3-1/TRBV3-2; abundance: NA; d_gene: NA; CDR3nt: TGTGCCAGCAGCCCATTAAGACAACAGGCTCAGCCCCAGCATTTT; CDR3aa: CASSPLRQQAQPQHF
j_gene: TRBJ1-4; v_gene: TRBV9; abundance: NA; d_gene: NA; CDR3nt: TGTGCCAGCAGCGACAGGTATAATGAAAAACTGTTTTTT; CDR3aa: CASSDRYNEKLFF
j_gene: TRBJ1-2; v_gene: TRBV4-3; abundance: NA; d_gene: TRBD1; CDR3nt: TGCGCCAGCAGCCAAGTCTTACAGGGGGGATCTTATGGCTACACCTTC; CDR3aa: CASSQVLQGGSYGYTF
j_gene: TRBJ2-7; v_gene: TRBV24-1; abundance: NA; d_gene: NA; CDR3nt: TGTGCCACCAGTGACCCCGGGGACTCAGGGAACCCCTACGAGCAGTACTTC; CDR3aa: CATSDPGDSGNPYEQYF
j_gene: TRBJ1-2; v_gene: TRBV30; abundance: NA; d_gene: NA; CDR3nt: TGTGCCTGGGGAGAGGGGGGGGCGGCCTATGGCTACACCTTC; CDR3aa: CAWGEGGAAYGYTF
j_gene: TRBJ2-7; v_gene: TRBV3-1/TRBV3-2; abundance: many; d_gene: TRBD2; CDR3nt: TGTGCCAGCAGCCCTGACGCGGGGGGCCCCTACGAGCAGTACTTC; CDR3aa: CASSPDAGGPYEQYF
j_gene: TRBJ1-4; v_gene: TRBV18; abundance: NA; d_gene: NA; CDR3nt: TGTGCCAGCTCACCAGGGTCGACGGGAGAGAGTGAAAAACTGTTTTTT; CDR3aa: CASSPGSTGESEKLFF